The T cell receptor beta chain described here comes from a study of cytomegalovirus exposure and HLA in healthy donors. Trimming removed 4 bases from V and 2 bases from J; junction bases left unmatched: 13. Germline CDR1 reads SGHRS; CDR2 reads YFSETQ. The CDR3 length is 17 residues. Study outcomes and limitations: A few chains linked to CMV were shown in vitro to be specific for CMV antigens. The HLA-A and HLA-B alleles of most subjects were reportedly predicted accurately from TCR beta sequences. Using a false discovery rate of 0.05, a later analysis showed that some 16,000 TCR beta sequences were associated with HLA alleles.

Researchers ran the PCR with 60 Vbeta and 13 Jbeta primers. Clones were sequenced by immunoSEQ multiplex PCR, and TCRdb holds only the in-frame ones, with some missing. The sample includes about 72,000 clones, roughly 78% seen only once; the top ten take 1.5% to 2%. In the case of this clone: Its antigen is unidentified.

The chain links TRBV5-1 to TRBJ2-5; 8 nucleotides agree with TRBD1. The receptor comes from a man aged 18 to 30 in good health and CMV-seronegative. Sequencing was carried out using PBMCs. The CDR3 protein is CASSGGQGGWLQETQYF. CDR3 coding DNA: TGCGCCAGCAGCGGAGGACAGGGAGGTTGGTTACAAGAGACCCAGTACTTC.